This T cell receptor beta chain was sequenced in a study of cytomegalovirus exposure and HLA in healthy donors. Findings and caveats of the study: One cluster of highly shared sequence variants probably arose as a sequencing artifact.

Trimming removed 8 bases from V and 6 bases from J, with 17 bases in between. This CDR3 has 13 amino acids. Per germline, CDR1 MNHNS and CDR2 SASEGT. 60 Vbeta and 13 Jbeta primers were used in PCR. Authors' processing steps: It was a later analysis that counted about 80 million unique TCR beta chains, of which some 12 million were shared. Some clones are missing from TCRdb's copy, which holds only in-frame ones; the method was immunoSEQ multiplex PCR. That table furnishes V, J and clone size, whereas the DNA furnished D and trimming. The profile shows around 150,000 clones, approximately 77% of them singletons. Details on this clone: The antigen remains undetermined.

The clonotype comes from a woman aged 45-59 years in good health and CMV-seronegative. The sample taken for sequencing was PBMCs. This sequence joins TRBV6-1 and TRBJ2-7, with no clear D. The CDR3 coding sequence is TGTGCCAGCCGCCCCCCGGTGTCATCCGAGCAGTACTTC. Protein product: CASRPPVSSEQYF.